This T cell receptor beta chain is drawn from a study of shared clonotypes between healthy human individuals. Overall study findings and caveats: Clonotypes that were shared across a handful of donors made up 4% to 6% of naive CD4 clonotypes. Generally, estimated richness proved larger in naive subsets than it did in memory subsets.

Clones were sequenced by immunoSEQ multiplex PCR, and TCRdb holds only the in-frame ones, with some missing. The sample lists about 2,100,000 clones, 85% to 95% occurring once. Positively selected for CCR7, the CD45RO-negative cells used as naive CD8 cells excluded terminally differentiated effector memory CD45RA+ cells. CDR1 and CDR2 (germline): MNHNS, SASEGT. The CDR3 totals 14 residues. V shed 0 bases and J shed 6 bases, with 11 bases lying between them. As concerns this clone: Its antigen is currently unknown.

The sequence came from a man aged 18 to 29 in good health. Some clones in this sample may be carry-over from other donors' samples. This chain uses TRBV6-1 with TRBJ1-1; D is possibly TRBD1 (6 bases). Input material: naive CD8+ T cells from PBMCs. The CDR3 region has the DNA TGTGCCAGCAGTGAAGCAAGGGGGGGTCCTGAAGCTTTCTTT. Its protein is CASSEARGGPEAFF.